The 15 T cell receptor beta chains below were found in one sample sequenced in a study of cytomegalovirus exposure and HLA in healthy donors. The repertoire was sequenced with immunoSEQ multiplex PCR; TCRdb's copy has only in-frame clones and lacks some. The table shows about 260,000 clones, with roughly 91% occurring only once. Source material: PBMCs. Receptor source: a woman in her twenties or thirties in good health and CMV-seronegative.

The chain employs TRBV4-3 and TRBJ2-1, with D perhaps matching TRBD2 (5 bases). CDR1 and CDR2 (germline): LGHNA, YSLEER. This CDR3 has 17 residues. Trimming took 0 bases from V and 3 from J, leaving 15 bases between them. The DNA of the CDR3 is TGCGCCAGCAGCCAAGATCCCCTCCCTGGGAGCTACAATGAGCAGTTCTTC. Translation gives CASSQDPLPGSYNEQFF.

The rearrangement uses TRBV4-1 and TRBJ2-1; D remains ambiguous. V lost 0 bases and J lost 6, with 12 bases in between. Germline values: CDR1 MGHRA, CDR2 YSYEKL. The CDR3 has 15 residues. The CDR3 nucleotides read TGCGCCAGCAGCCAAGAGGTGCCGTTACGCAATGAGCAGTTCTTC. Residues: CASSQEVPLRNEQFF.

This clone was seen a single time. The CDR3 sequence: CASSSIREGHETQYF. The CDR3 bases are TGCGCCAGCAGCTCGATTAGGGAGGGCCACGAGACCCAGTACTTC. The genes are TRBV5-1 and TRBJ2-5; 7 bases are shared with TRBD2. Trimming took 3 bases from V and 5 from J; bases not matched to a gene: 10. This CDR3 spans 15 amino acids. Germline V gene data show CDR1 as SGHRS and CDR2 as YFSETQ. Combining the CDR3 with reference TRBV5-1 and TRBJ2-5 gives the whole variable domain KAGVTQTPRYLIKTRGQQVTLSCSPISGHRSVSWYQQTPGQGLQFLFEYFSETQRNKGNFPGRFSGRQFSNSRSEMNVSTLELGDSALYLCASSSIREGHETQYFGPGTRLLVL.

The rearrangement joins TRBV9 to TRBJ2-7; tentative D call: TRBD2 (5 bases). The germline V gene has CDR1 SGDLS and CDR2 YYNGEE. V shed 0 bases and J shed 7 bases, with 14 bases lying between them. This CDR3 comprises 14 residues. The CDR3 coding sequence is TGTGCCAGCAGCGTAGGTCTAGCCGGGGAGGAGCAGTACTTC. This sequence encodes CASSVGLAGEEQYF.

The chain employs TRBV7-8 and TRBJ2-2; unclear D gene. This CDR3 comprises 16 residues. The V gene lost 0 bases and the J gene lost 4 bases, with 12 bases spanning the gap. Per germline, CDR1 SGHVS and CDR2 FQNEAQ. CDR3 bases: TGTGCCAGCAGCTTAGCGTTTAGGCGAGTCACCGGGGAGCTGTTTTTT. Amino acid sequence: CASSLAFRRVTGELFF.

This CDR3 is CASSFGASGNYEQYF. The CDR3 region has the DNA TGTGCCAGCAGCTTCGGGGCTAGCGGGAACTACGAGCAGTACTTC. The chain employs TRBV7-2 and TRBJ2-7, with 9 nucleotides matching TRBD2. Trimming cost V 3 bases and J 3 bases; bases outside gene matches: 6. Germline lookup yields CDR1 SGHTA and CDR2 FQGNSA. CDR3 length equals 15 residues.

This clone was counted a single time. V is TRBV11-3 and J is TRBJ2-3, with TRBD1 as a possible D gene (7 bases). The CDR3 totals 14 residues. V dropped 1 base and J dropped 5 bases, with 10 bases sitting between them. Germline assignment: CDR1 SGHNT and CDR2 YENEEA. CDR3 nucleotides: TGTGCCAGCAGCTTAGGGCAGGGGGGAGATACGCAGTATTTT. Residues: CASSLGQGGDTQYF.

The chain links TRBV6-5 to TRBJ2-5, with 8 bases aligning to TRBD2. V trimming: 1 base; J trimming: 5 bases; junction bases outside the gene matches: 6. Germline CDR1 and CDR2: MNHEY and SVGAGI. The CDR3 covers 15 residues. CDR3 sequence: CASSYFSGGKETQYF. The CDR3 region has the DNA TGTGCCAGCAGTTACTTCTCGGGAGGGAAGGAGACCCAGTACTTC.

This sequence joins TRBV28 and TRBJ2-7; 8 bases match TRBD2. V dropped 7 bases and J dropped 7; count of bases not matched to a gene: 12. The germline V gene has CDR1 MDHEN and CDR2 SYDVKM. This CDR3 has 14 residues. The CDR3 loop is CASTNREGLGEQYF. CDR3 in DNA: TGTGCCAGCACTAATCGGGAGGGCCTCGGTGAGCAGTACTTC.

The count of this clone is one. The rearrangement links TRBV27 to TRBJ2-1; weak D call: TRBD2 (5 bases). The CDR3 covers 15 residues. Germline V gives CDR1 MNHEY, CDR2 SMNVEV (reference sequence). V was clipped by 7 bases and J by 5 bases, with 18 bases between them. This CDR3 is CASNPAGKKNNEQFF. CDR3 bases: TGTGCCAGCAACCCGGCCGGGAAGAAAAACAATGAGCAGTTCTTC.

The sample holds a few counts of this clone. The gene calls are TRBV6-1 and TRBJ2-4; 8 bases fit TRBD2. With 1 base clipped from V and 3 bases from J, the junction kept 5 bases outside the gene matches. The CDR3 sequence is 16 residues long. Per germline, CDR1 MNHNS and CDR2 SASEGT. The CDR3 coding sequence is TGTGCCAGCAGTGAAGGCGGGGGGCTCGGCAAAAACATTCAGTACTTC. It translates to CASSEGGGLGKNIQYF.

J is TRBJ2-3 and V is TRBV7-8; 12 bases are a match to TRBD2. CDR3 length equals 18 residues. Trimming took 1 base from V and 4 from J; bases not matched to a gene: 9. Germline values: CDR1 SGHVS, CDR2 FQNEAQ. For the CDR3, the DNA is TGTGCCAGCAGCTTAGGTGGACTAGCGGGAACGAGGGCAGATACGCAGTATTTT. It yields the protein CASSLGGLAGTRADTQYF.

V is TRBV7-6 and J is TRBJ2-3, with 8 bases lining up with TRBD2. The J segment lost 0 bases and the V segment lost 2 bases, leaving 10 bases of the junction unmatched. CDR1 and CDR2 (germline): SGHVS, FNYEAQ. The CDR3 is made up of 18 amino acids. CDR3 bases: TGTGCCAGCAGCTTACGGCCAACTAGCGGAACTAGCACAGATACGCAGTATTTT. It encodes CASSLRPTSGTSTDTQYF.

The chain recombines TRBV25-1 with TRBJ2-7; 7 nucleotides agree with TRBD1. CDR1 MGHDK and CDR2 SYGVNS come from the germline V gene. The CDR3 length is 15 residues. J gave up 1 base and V 6 bases, and 9 bases lay outside the gene matches. The CDR3 spells CASSVTRTGSYEQYF. The DNA of the CDR3 is TGTGCCAGCAGCGTAACCCGGACAGGTTCCTACGAGCAGTACTTC.

This chain connects TRBV10-3 to TRBJ2-1, with D perhaps being TRBD1 or TRBD2 (5 bases each). The CDR3 is made up of 12 amino acids. In germline, CDR1 is ENHRY, CDR2 SYGVKD. V was shortened by 10 bases and J by 4 bases, with 11 bases between the two germline ends. Written as DNA, the CDR3 is TGTGCCAACTGGGACGGATACAATGAGCAGTTCTTC. Translation gives CANWDGYNEQFF.